The TCR beta chain under discussion was sequenced for a study of shared clonotypes between healthy human individuals. Across the whole study: Donors consisted of a couple of women and a few men between 18 and 49.

Germline CDR1 reads LGHNA; CDR2 reads YSLEER. Trimming shortened V by 2 bases and J by 0 bases, and 17 bases separated the two germline ends. The CDR3 is 18 residues long. Nashville, Tennessee was home to all donors, who were Caucasian adults. It was on ten immunoSEQ deep assay plates that unsorted PBMC DNA was sequenced. Assay used: immunoSEQ multiplex PCR; TCRdb lists only in-frame clones, some missing. This sample has approximately 480,000 clones, with about 79% found just once. The chain carries TRBV4-3 and TRBJ2-1, with D perhaps TRBD2 (6 bases). This receptor was taken from a woman in her thirties or forties in good health. Some clones in this sample may be carry-over from other donors' samples. The sequenced sample was PBMCs. CDR3 DNA sequence: TGCGCCAGCAGCCAAAGTCTTGGCGGGGCCAGCTCCTACAATGAGCAGTTCTTC. Translated: CASSQSLGGASSYNEQFF.